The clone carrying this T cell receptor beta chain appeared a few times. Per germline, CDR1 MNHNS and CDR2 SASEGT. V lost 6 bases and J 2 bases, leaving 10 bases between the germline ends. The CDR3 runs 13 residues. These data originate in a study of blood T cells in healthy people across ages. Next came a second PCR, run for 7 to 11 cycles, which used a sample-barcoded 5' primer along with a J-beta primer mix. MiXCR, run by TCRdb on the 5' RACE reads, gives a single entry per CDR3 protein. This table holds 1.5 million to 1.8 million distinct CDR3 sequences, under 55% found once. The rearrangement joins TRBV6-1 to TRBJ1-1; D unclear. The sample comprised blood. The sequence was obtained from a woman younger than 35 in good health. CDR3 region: CASSTTENTEAFF. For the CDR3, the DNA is TGTGCCAGCAGCACTACAGAAAACACTGAAGCTTTCTTT.